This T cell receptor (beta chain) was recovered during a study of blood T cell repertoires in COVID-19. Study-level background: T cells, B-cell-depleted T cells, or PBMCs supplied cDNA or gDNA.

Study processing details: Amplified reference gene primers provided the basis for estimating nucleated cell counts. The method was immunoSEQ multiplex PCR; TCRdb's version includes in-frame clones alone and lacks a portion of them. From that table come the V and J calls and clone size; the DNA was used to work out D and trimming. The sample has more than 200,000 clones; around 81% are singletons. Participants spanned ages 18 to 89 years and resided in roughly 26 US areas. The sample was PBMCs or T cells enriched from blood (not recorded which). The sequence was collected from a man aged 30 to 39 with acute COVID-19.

CDR3 nucleotide sequence: TGTGCCAGCAGGCTCCTACCCACAGATACGCAGTATTTT. Translated: CASRLLPTDTQYF. The rearrangement links TRBV2 to TRBJ2-3; D remains unclear. Deletions cut 6 bases from V and 2 bases from J, with 9 bases between. Germline V gene lookup returns CDR1 SNHLY and CDR2 FYNNEI. The CDR3 is made up of 13 amino acids.